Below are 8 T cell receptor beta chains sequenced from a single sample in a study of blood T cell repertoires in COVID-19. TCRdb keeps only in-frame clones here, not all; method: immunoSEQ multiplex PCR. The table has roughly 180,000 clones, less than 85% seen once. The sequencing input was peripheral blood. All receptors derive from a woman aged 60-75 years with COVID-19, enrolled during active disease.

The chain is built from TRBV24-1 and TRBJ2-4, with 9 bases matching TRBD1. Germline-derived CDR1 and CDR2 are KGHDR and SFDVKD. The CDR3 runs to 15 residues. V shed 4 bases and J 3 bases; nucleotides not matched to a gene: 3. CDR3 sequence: CATSEGQGGKNIQYF. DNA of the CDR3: TGTGCCACCAGTGAGGGACAGGGCGGCAAAAACATTCAGTACTTC.

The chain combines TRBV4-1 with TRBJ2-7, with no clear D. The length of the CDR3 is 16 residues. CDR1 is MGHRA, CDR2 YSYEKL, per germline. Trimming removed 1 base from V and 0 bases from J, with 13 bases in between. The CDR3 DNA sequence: TGCGCCAGCAGCCAAGGGTACGCGGCGAGCTCCTACGAGCAGTACTTC. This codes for CASSQGYAASSYEQYF.

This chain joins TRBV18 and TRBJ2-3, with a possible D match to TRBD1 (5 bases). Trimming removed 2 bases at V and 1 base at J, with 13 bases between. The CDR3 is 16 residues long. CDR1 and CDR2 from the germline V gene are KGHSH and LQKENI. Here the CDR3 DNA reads TGTGCCAGCTCACCAATACAGGCTTCAGGCACAGATACGCAGTATTTT. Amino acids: CASSPIQASGTDTQYF.

The CDR3 here is CASSSVGTDTQYF. DNA for the CDR3: TGTGCCAGCAGCTCAGTCGGCACAGATACGCAGTATTTT. The rearrangement joins TRBV5-4 to TRBJ2-3; D uncertain. The CDR3 is 13 residues long. With 3 bases removed from V and 1 base from J, the gap between germline ends came to 6 bases. Germline lookup yields CDR1 SGHNT and CDR2 YYREEE (reference sequence).

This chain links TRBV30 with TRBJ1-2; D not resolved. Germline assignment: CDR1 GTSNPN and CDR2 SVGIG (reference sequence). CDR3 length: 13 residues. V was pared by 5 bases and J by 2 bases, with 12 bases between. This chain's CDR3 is CAWGQTENYGYTF. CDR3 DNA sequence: TGTGCCTGGGGGCAGACTGAAAACTATGGCTACACCTTC.

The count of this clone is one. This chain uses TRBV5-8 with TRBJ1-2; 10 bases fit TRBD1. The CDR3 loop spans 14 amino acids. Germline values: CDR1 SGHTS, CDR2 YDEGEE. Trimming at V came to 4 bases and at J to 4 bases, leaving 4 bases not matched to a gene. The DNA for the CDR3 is TGTGCCAGCAGCCCACGGACAGGGGGCTATGGCTACACCTTC. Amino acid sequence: CASSPRTGGYGYTF.

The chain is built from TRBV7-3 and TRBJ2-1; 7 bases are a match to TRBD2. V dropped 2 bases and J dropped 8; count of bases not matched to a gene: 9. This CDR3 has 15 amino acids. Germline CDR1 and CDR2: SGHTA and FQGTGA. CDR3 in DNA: TGTGCCAGCAGCTTACAAGGCTACCGGGAGGATGAGCAGTTCTTC. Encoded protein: CASSLQGYREDEQFF. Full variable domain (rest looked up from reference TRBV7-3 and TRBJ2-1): GAGVSQTPSNKVTEKGKYVELRCDPISGHTALYWYRQSLGQGPEFLIYFQGTGAADDSGLPNDRFFAVRPEGSVSTLKIQRTERGDSAVYLCASSLQGYREDEQFFGPGTRLTVL.

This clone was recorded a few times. The CDR3 sequence: CASSPVSGETQYF. The CDR3 DNA reads TGTGCCAGCTCACCAGTATCCGGAGAGACCCAGTACTTC. This chain connects TRBV18 to TRBJ2-5; D is ambiguous. Germline lookup yields CDR1 KGHSH and CDR2 LQKENI. This CDR3 has 13 residues. Trimming pared 2 bases from V and 4 bases from J, leaving 8 bases between.